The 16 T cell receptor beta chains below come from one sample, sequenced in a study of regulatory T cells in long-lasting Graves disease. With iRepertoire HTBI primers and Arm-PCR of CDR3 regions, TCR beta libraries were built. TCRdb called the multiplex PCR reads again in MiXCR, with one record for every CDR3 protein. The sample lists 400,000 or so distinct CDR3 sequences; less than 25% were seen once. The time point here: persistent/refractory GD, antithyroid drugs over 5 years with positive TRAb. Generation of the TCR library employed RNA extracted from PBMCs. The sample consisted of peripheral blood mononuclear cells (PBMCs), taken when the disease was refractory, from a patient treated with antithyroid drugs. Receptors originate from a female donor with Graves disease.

CDR3 in amino acids: CAWGKETYEQYF. The CDR3 DNA is TGTGCCTGGGGTAAGGAAACTTACGAGCAGTACTTC. This chain connects TRBV30 to TRBJ2-7; the D is unclear. Looked up from germline, CDR1 is GTSNPN and CDR2 is SVGIG (reference sequence). There are 12 residues in the CDR3. V gave up 5 bases and J gave up 4 bases, with 12 bases separating them.

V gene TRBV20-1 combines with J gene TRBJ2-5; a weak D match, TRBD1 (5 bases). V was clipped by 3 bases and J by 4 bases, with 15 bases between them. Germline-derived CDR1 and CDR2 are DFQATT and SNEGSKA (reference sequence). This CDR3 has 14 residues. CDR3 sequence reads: CSASTSQGRETQYF. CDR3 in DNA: TGCAGTGCTAGTACCTCGCAGGGTAGAGAGACCCAGTACTTC.

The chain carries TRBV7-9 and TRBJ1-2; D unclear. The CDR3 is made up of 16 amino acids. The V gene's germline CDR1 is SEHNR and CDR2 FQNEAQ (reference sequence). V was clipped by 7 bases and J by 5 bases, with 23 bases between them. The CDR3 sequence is CASIDTGRKWGYGYTF. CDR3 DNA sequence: TGTGCCAGCATTGACACCGGAAGGAAGTGGGGTTATGGCTACACCTTC.

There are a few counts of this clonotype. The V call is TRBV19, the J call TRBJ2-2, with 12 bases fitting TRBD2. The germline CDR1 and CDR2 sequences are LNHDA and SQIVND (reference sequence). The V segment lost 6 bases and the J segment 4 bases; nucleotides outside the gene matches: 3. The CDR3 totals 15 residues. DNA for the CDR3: TGTGCCAGTAGGATGACTAGCGGGAGCACCGGGGAGCTGTTTTTT. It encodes CASRMTSGSTGELFF.

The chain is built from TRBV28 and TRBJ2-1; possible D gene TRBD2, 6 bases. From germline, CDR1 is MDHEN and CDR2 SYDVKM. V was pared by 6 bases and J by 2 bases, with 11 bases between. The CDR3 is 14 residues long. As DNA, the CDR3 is TGTGCCAGCAGGGCGGGGAGAACCTACAATGAGCAGTTCTTC. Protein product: CASRAGRTYNEQFF.

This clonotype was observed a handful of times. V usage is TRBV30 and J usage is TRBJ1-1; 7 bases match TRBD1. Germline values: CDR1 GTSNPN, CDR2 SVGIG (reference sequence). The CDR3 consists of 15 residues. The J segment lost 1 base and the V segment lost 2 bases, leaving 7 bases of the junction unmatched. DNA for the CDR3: TGTGCCTGGAGTTCCACGGGACAGCCGAACACTGAAGCTTTCTTT. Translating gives CAWSSTGQPNTEAFF. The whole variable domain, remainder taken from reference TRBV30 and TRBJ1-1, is SQTIHQWPATLVQPVGSPLSLECTVEGTSNPNLYWYRQAAGRGLQLLFYSVGIGQISSEVPQNLSASRPQDRQFILSSKKLLLSDSGFYLCAWSSTGQPNTEAFFGQGTRLTVV.

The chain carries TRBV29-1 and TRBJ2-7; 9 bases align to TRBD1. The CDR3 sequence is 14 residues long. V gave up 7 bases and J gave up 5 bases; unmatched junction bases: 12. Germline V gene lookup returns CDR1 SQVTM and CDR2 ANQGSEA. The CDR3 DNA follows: TGCAGCGCCTGGGAGGGACAGGGTATTAACGAGCAGTACTTC. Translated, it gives CSAWEGQGINEQYF.

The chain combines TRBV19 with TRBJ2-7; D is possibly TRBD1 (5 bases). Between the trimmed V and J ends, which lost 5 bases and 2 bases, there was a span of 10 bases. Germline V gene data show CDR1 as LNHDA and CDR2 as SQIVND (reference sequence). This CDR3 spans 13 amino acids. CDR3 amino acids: CASSVGHTYEQYF. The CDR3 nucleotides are TGTGCCAGTAGTGTCGGACACACCTACGAGCAGTACTTC.

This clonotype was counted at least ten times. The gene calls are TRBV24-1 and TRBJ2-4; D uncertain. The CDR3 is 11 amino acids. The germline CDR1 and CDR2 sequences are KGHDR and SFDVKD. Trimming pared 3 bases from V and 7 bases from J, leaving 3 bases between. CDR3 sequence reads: CATSDRNIQYF. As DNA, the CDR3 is TGTGCCACCAGTGATAGGAACATTCAGTACTTC.

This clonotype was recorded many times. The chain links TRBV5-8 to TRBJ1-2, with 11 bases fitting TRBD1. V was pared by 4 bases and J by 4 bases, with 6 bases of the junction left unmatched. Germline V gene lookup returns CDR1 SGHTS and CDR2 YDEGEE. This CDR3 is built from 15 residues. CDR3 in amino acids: CASSRGDRGTYGYTF. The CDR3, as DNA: TGTGCCAGCAGCCGAGGGGACAGGGGGACCTATGGCTACACCTTC.

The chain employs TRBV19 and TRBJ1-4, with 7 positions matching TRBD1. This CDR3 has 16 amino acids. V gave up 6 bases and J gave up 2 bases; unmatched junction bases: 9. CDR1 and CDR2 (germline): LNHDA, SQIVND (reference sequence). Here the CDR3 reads CASRNRGITTNEKLFF. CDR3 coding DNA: TGTGCCAGTAGAAACAGGGGAATTACGACTAATGAAAAACTGTTTTTT.

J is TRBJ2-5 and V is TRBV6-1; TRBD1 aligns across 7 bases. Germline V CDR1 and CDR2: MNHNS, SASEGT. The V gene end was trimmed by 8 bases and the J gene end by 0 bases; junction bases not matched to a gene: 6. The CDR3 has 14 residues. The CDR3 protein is CASSGTVYQETQYF. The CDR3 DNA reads TGTGCCAGCTCTGGGACAGTCTACCAAGAGACCCAGTACTTC.

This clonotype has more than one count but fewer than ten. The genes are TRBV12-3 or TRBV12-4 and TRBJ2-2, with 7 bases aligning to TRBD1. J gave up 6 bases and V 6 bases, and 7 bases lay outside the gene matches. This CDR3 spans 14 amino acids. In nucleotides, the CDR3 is TGTGCCAGCAGCCGACAGGGTGGGGCCGGGGAGCTGTTTTTT. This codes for CASSRQGGAGELFF.

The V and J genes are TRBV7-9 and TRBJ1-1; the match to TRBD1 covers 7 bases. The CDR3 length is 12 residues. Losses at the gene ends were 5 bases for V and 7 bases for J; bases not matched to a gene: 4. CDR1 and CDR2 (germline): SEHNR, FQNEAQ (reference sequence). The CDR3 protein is CASSQGTVEAFF. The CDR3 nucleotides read TGTGCCAGCAGCCAAGGGACAGTTGAAGCTTTCTTT.

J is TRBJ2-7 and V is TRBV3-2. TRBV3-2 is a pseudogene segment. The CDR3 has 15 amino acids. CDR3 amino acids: CASSPRVAGSYEQYF. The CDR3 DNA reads TGTGCCAGCAGCCCTCGGGTAGCTGGCTCCTACGAGCAGTACTTC.

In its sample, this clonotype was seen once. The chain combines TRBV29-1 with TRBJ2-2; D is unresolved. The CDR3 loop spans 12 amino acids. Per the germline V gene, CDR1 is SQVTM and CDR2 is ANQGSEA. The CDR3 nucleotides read TGCAGTTCAGGAACTAACGCCGGGGAGCTGTTTTTT. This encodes CSSGTNAGELFF.